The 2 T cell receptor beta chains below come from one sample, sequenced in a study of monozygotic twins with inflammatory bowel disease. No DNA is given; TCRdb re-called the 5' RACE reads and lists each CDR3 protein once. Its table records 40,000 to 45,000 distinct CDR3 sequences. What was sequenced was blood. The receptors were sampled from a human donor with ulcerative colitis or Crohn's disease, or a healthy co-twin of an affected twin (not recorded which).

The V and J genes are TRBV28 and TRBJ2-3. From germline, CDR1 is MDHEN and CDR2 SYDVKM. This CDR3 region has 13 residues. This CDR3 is CASSTLGWDTQYF.

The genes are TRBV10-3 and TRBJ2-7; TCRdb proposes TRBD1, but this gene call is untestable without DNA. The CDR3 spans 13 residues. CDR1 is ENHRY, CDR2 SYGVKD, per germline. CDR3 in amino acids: CAISEGQSYEQYF.